The 27 T cell receptor beta chains below were found in one sample sequenced in a study of blood T cell repertoires in COVID-19. Assay used: immunoSEQ multiplex PCR; TCRdb lists only in-frame clones, some missing. The sample shows about 240,000 clones, roughly 80% of them seen only once. The material sequenced was PBMCs or T cells enriched from blood (not recorded which). These TCRs come from a woman in her thirties or forties who had been exposed to COVID-19.

This chain joins TRBV25-1 and TRBJ2-1; D gene uncertain. V was clipped by 2 bases and J by 2 bases, with 7 bases between them. The V gene's germline CDR1 is MGHDK and CDR2 SYGVNS. The CDR3 length is 14 residues. DNA of the CDR3: TGTGCCAGCAGTGAAGGTCAGACCTACAATGAGCAGTTCTTC. Translated: CASSEGQTYNEQFF.

This clone has more than one count but fewer than ten. The chain combines TRBV7-9 with TRBJ1-2; D may be TRBD1 (6 bases). The V end was cut by 1 base, the J end by 7 bases, with 10 bases between. Germline values: CDR1 SEHNR, CDR2 FQNEAQ (reference sequence). This CDR3 spans 13 amino acids. The DNA for the CDR3 is TGTGCCAGCAGCTTAGGGACAGCTCCTGGCTACACCTTC. Its protein product is CASSLGTAPGYTF. Looking up the rest from reference TRBV7-9 and TRBJ1-2 gives the full variable domain: DTGVSQNPRHKITKRGQNVTFRCDPISEHNRLYWYRQTLGQGPEFLTYFQNEAQLEKSRLLSDRFSAERPKGSFSTLEIQRTEQGDSAMYLCASSLGTAPGYTFGSGTRLTVV.

The genes are TRBV4-1 and TRBJ1-1; 8 nucleotides align to TRBD1. CDR1 MGHRA and CDR2 YSYEKL come from the germline V gene. The CDR3 has 15 residues. V dropped 4 bases and J dropped 3; count of bases not matched to a gene: 7. CDR3 sequence: CASSPLQGADTEAFF. DNA for the CDR3: TGCGCCAGCAGCCCCCTCCAGGGGGCAGACACTGAAGCTTTCTTT.

This chain joins TRBV6-6 and TRBJ2-3; 7 positions agree with TRBD1. This CDR3 spans 16 amino acids. In germline, CDR1 is MNHNY, CDR2 SVGAGI (reference sequence). The V and J ends lost 6 bases and 4 bases, in that order; junction bases with no gene match: 13. The CDR3, as DNA: TGTGCCAGCAGACCACCGGGACAGTTAAAGGCAGATACGCAGTATTTT. It is translated as CASRPPGQLKADTQYF.

This chain connects TRBV28 to TRBJ1-2; 10 bases line up with TRBD1. CDR3 length: 15 amino acids. CDR1 is MDHEN and CDR2 is SYDVKM in the germline V gene. V was clipped by 3 bases and J by 8 bases; unmatched bases: 9. DNA of the CDR3: TGTGCCAGCAGTTTCCGGGACAGGGGAATAGAGGGCTACACCTTC. The encoded protein is CASSFRDRGIEGYTF.

The genes are TRBV27 and TRBJ1-2, with a tentative D call TRBD1 (5 bases). The CDR3 extends over 13 amino acids. Germline CDR1 reads MNHEY; CDR2 reads SMNVEV (reference sequence). The V gene lost 6 bases and the J gene lost 4 bases, with 12 bases spanning the gap. This chain's CDR3 is CASSQGGGYGYTF. CDR3 DNA: TGTGCCAGCAGCCAGGGTGGTGGCTATGGCTACACCTTC.

This clone was seen only a few times. The rearrangement links TRBV5-5 to TRBJ2-1; TRBD1 matches at 7 bases. This CDR3 has 15 residues. V was clipped by 6 bases and J by 3 bases; unmatched bases: 9. Per the germline V gene, CDR1 is SGHKS and CDR2 is YYEKEE (reference sequence). Here the CDR3 DNA reads TGTGCCAGCACCCGAGTCTACAGGGGCTACAATGAGCAGTTCTTC. It translates to CASTRVYRGYNEQFF.

This sequence joins TRBV4-2 and TRBJ1-2; tentative D call: TRBD1 (6 bases). The CDR3 has 18 amino acids. Germline CDR1 reads LGHNA; CDR2 reads YNFKEQ. Trimming took 1 base from V and 0 from J, leaving 18 bases between them. CDR3 sequence (DNA): TGTGCCAGCAGCCAAGGGGGTTCGGGGGGCGCAACTAACTATGGCTACACCTTC. Protein product: CASSQGGSGGATNYGYTF.

This rearrangement joins TRBV28 to TRBJ1-1; 7 bases are shared with TRBD1. Germline V lookup: CDR1 MDHEN, CDR2 SYDVKM. CDR3 length equals 13 residues. J lost 6 bases, V lost 6 bases, and 7 bases had no gene match. The CDR3 DNA sequence: TGTGCCAGCAGGAAACAGGGGAGCCCTGAAGCTTTCTTT. This translates into CASRKQGSPEAFF.

This chain joins TRBV5-5 and TRBJ1-1; 9 bases agree with TRBD1. Trimming removed 0 bases from V and 1 base from J; junction bases left unmatched: 4. Per the germline V gene, CDR1 is SGHKS and CDR2 is YYEKEE (reference sequence). This CDR3 is 16 amino acids long. CDR3 sequence reads: CASSLVGTGQNTEAFF. The CDR3 nucleotides read TGTGCCAGCAGCTTGGTGGGGACAGGGCAGAACACTGAAGCTTTCTTT. Together with reference TRBV5-5 and TRBJ1-1, the CDR3 gives the full variable domain: DAGVTQSPTHLIKTRGQQVTLRCSPISGHKSVSWYQQVLGQGPQFIFQYYEKEERGRGNFPDRFSARQFPNYSSELNVNALLLGDSALYLCASSLVGTGQNTEAFFGQGTRLTVV.

This chain joins TRBV7-2 and TRBJ1-2; maybe TRBD1 (6 bases). V was trimmed by 0 bases and J by 1 base, leaving 21 bases between them. The CDR3 is made up of 19 amino acids. The germline gives CDR1 SGHTA, CDR2 FQGNSA. The CDR3 loop reads CASSLARRAGRGFNYGYTF. CDR3 DNA: TGTGCCAGCAGCTTAGCGCGGAGGGCAGGGAGGGGGTTTAACTATGGCTACACCTTC.

The V and J genes are TRBV16 and TRBJ1-2; possible D gene TRBD1, 5 bases. This CDR3 is built from 15 residues. V was pared by 4 bases and J by 1 base, with 13 bases between. The germline CDR1 and CDR2 sequences are KGHSY and FQNENV. In nucleotides, the CDR3 is TGTGCCAGCAGCCCCCCGCAGGGCCATAACTATGGCTACACCTTC. Its protein product is CASSPPQGHNYGYTF.

The gene calls are TRBV4-1 and TRBJ2-5; TRBD2 matches at 10 bases. This CDR3 is built from 18 residues. Looked up from germline, CDR1 is MGHRA and CDR2 is YSYEKL. V shed 1 base, J shed 5 bases, and the junction held 13 bases outside the gene matches. This chain's CDR3 is CASSQARDSGGAVETQYF. In DNA, the CDR3 is TGCGCCAGCAGCCAAGCAAGAGACAGCGGGGGGGCAGTCGAGACCCAGTACTTC.

The chain is built from TRBV28 and TRBJ1-2; TRBD1 agrees at 8 bases. Germline trimming cut 6 bases from V and 3 bases from J; bases unmatched to any gene: 9. The CDR3 runs to 15 residues. Per germline, CDR1 MDHEN and CDR2 SYDVKM. The CDR3 DNA is TGTGCCAGCAGCCGACAGGGGACGGTGGACTATGGCTACACCTTC. Translation gives CASSRQGTVDYGYTF.

The chain couples TRBV3-1 (or the pseudogene TRBV3-2) to TRBJ1-5; D uncertain. The V end was cut by 4 bases, the J end by 3 bases, with 7 bases between. The length of the CDR3 is 13 residues. The germline V gene has CDR1 LGHDT and CDR2 YNNKEL (reference sequence). This CDR3 reads CASSRGLNQPQHF. The CDR3 DNA sequence: TGTGCCAGCAGCCGAGGCCTCAATCAGCCCCAGCATTTT.

The J gene is TRBJ2-1, the V gene TRBV7-3; D remains unclear. The germline V gene has CDR1 SGHTA and CDR2 FQGTGA. V shed 2 bases and J shed 6 bases, with 17 bases lying between them. The CDR3 extends over 16 amino acids. CDR3 residues: CASSLLGRALFNEQFF. For the CDR3, the DNA is TGTGCCAGCAGCTTACTGGGCAGAGCTCTGTTCAATGAGCAGTTCTTC.

The sample holds one count of this clone. The V gene is TRBV29-1, the J gene TRBJ2-5, with a tentative D call TRBD2 (6 bases). The CDR3 extends over 12 amino acids. The germline CDR1 and CDR2 sequences are SQVTM and ANQGSEA. V lost 4 bases and J lost 4, with 10 bases in between. DNA of the CDR3: TGCAGCGTTGTCGGCGGGGTAGAGACCCAGTACTTC. This gives the protein CSVVGGVETQYF.

The V and J genes are TRBV3-1 (or the pseudogene TRBV3-2) and TRBJ2-3; 10 bases are a match to TRBD1. Germline V gene sequence: CDR1 LGHDT, CDR2 YNNKEL (reference sequence). This CDR3 contains 17 residues. With V trimmed by 3 bases and J by 4 bases, 10 bases remained unmatched. The CDR3 protein is CASSQEDRGRFSDTQYF. The CDR3 DNA follows: TGTGCCAGCAGCCAGGAAGACAGGGGGCGCTTTTCAGATACGCAGTATTTT.

V usage is TRBV6-2 or TRBV6-3 and J usage is TRBJ2-7; D might be TRBD1 (6 bases). Germline V gives CDR1 MNHEY, CDR2 SVGEGT. This CDR3 region has 16 residues. V dropped 2 bases and J dropped 6 bases, with 20 bases sitting between them. CDR3 sequence reads: CASSYTYRERPLEQYF. In DNA form, the CDR3 reads TGTGCCAGCAGTTACACCTACAGGGAGAGGCCCCTCGAGCAGTACTTC.

The chain joins TRBV5-6 to TRBJ2-5; the D is unclear. Germline assignment: CDR1 SGHDT and CDR2 YYEEEE. Trimming stripped 1 base from V and 2 bases from J, with 15 bases between. The CDR3 contains 16 residues. The CDR3 region is CASSLRSYAGQETQYF. The CDR3 DNA follows: TGTGCCAGCAGCTTGAGGAGCTATGCCGGACAAGAGACCCAGTACTTC.

This clone was counted only a few times. The genes are TRBV5-6 and TRBJ1-2, with 8 bases identical to TRBD1. With V trimmed by 4 bases and J by 5 bases, 7 bases remained unmatched. Germline-derived CDR1 and CDR2 are SGHDT and YYEEEE. There are 14 residues in the CDR3. CDR3 protein: CASSPGQDHYGYTF. The DNA of the CDR3 is TGTGCCAGCAGCCCGGGACAGGACCATTATGGCTACACCTTC. Combining the CDR3 with reference TRBV5-6 and TRBJ1-2 gives the whole variable domain DAGVTQSPTHLIKTRGQQVTLRCSPKSGHDTVSWYQQALGQGPQFIFQYYEEEERQRGNFPDRFSGHQFPNYSSELNVNALLLGDSALYLCASSPGQDHYGYTFGSGTRLTVV.

The J gene is TRBJ1-1, the V gene TRBV9; a possible D gene is TRBD1 (6 bases). The germline CDR1 and CDR2 sequences are SGDLS and YYNGEE. There are 13 residues in the CDR3. Between the trimmed V and J ends, which lost 5 bases and 0 bases, there was a span of 8 bases. This chain's CDR3 is CASSAGVNTEAFF. DNA for the CDR3: TGTGCCAGCAGTGCAGGGGTGAACACTGAAGCTTTCTTT.

In its sample, this clone was seen once. The V call is TRBV19, the J call TRBJ2-7; 8 bases agree with TRBD2. The CDR3 totals 15 residues. J gave up 1 base and V 3 bases, and 5 bases lay outside the gene matches. In germline, CDR1 is LNHDA, CDR2 SQIVND (reference sequence). The CDR3 DNA sequence: TGTGCCAGTAGTATTCTGGGGACTAGTTCCTACGAGCAGTACTTC. Protein sequence: CASSILGTSSYEQYF. Drawing the rest from reference TRBV19 and TRBJ2-7, the complete variable domain is DGGITQSPKYLFRKEGQNVTLSCEQNLNHDAMYWYRQDPGQGLRLIYYSQIVNDFQKGDIAEGYSVSREKKESFPLTVTSAQKNPTAFYLCASSILGTSSYEQYFGPGTRLTVT.

The CDR3 region is CASSINRGFSGYTF. CDR3 nucleotide sequence: TGTGCCAGTAGTATAAACAGGGGATTTAGTGGCTACACCTTC. V is TRBV19 and J is TRBJ1-2; 7 bases are shared with TRBD1. The CDR3 spans 14 residues. Trimming at V came to 2 bases and at J to 7 bases, leaving 7 bases not matched to a gene. CDR1 and CDR2 (germline): LNHDA, SQIVND (reference sequence).

V is TRBV7-9 and J is TRBJ2-7, with TRBD1 matching 7 bases. The CDR3 is 15 residues long. Germline V gene lookup returns CDR1 SEHNR and CDR2 FQNEAQ (reference sequence). J gave up 0 bases and V 5 bases, and 7 bases lay outside the gene matches. The CDR3 DNA reads as TGTGCCAGCAGCCCGGGACAGACCTTCTCCTACGAGCAGTACTTC. This sequence encodes CASSPGQTFSYEQYF.

The chain is built from TRBV27 and TRBJ2-1, with D possibly being TRBD1 (7 bases). Looked up from germline, CDR1 is MNHEY and CDR2 is SMNVEV (reference sequence). V was trimmed by 4 bases and J by 6 bases, leaving 19 bases between them. This CDR3 is built from 16 residues. Here the CDR3 DNA reads TGTGCCAGCAGTTGGACCTCAGGGGGACTTCGCAATGAGCAGTTCTTC. Its protein is CASSWTSGGLRNEQFF.

This rearrangement joins TRBV21-1 to TRBJ2-5; the table's D call, TRBD1, has no DNA check behind it. TRBV21-1 is described as a pseudogene. The length of the CDR3 is 15 residues. The CDR3 DNA sequence: TGTGCCAGCAGCAAATGCAGGGGTTTGAAAGAGACCCAGTACTTC. It specifies CASSKCRGLKETQYF.